The 25 T cell receptor beta chains below come from one sample, sequenced in a study of T cells in localized non-small cell lung cancer. Here immunoSEQ multiplex PCR was the method, and the copy in TCRdb shows in-frame clones only, minus some. The sample lists roughly 1,600 clones, less than 35% seen once, with more than 12% in the top ten. The sequencing here drew on normal lung tissue next to the tumor, taken before any cancer treatment. These receptors were obtained from a female donor at least 60 years old with stage II squamous cell lung carcinoma.

This clone was recorded only once. The V call is TRBV19, the J call TRBJ2-1, with 8 bases fitting TRBD2. The CDR3 covers 12 residues. From germline, CDR1 is LNHDA and CDR2 SQIVND (reference sequence). The trim removed 5 bases at V and 12 bases at J, leaving 6 bases unmatched. The CDR3 loop is CASSYGGAGQFF. The CDR3 DNA sequence: TGTGCCAGTAGTTACGGGGGGGCAGGGCAGTTCTTC.

The sample holds a few counts of this clone. The J gene is TRBJ1-2, the V gene TRBV11-3; D not certain. The CDR3 sequence is 14 residues long. Germline loops: CDR1 SGHNT, CDR2 YENEEA. Trimming cost V 2 bases and J 6 bases, with 13 bases left between them. CDR3 residues: CASSLPRIRDGYTF. The CDR3 DNA reads as TGTGCCAGCAGCTTACCTAGAATTAGGGATGGCTACACCTTC.

Only a few counts were recorded for this clone. The rearrangement joins TRBV1 to TRBJ2-5; TRBD2 is taken as the D call from the table, unchecked against the DNA. TRBV1 corresponds to a pseudogene. This CDR3 is built from 16 residues. CDR3 nucleotide sequence: TGCGCCAGCAGCCAAGGCATGGGGGGACTGCAAGAGACCCAGTACTTC. This gives the protein CASSQGMGGLQETQYF.

The gene calls are TRBV29-1 and TRBJ1-5; D gene uncertain. V lost 4 bases to trimming and J lost 9 bases, with 13 bases between them. This CDR3 comprises 12 residues. In germline, CDR1 is SQVTM, CDR2 ANQGSEA. CDR3 DNA sequence: TGCAGCGTTGCGGAGGGCGGACGGCCCCAGCATTTT. Residues: CSVAEGGRPQHF.

The sample holds a few counts of this clone. The chain links TRBV14 to TRBJ2-7; no definite D call. Germline V gives CDR1 SGHDN, CDR2 FVKESK. Trimming took 2 bases from V and 3 from J, leaving 2 bases between them. The CDR3 extends over 11 amino acids. CDR3 coding DNA: TGTGCCAGCAGCCAAAACTACGAGCAGTACTTC. Its translation is CASSQNYEQYF. Full variable domain (missing parts from reference TRBV14 and TRBJ2-7): EAGVTQFPSHSVIEKGQTVTLRCDPISGHDNLYWYRRVMGKEIKFLLHFVKESKQDESGMPNNRFLAERTGGTYSTLKVQPAELEDSGVYFCASSQNYEQYFGPGTRLTVT.

The chain links TRBV15 to TRBJ2-1, with a weak D call TRBD2 (5 bases). There are 17 residues in the CDR3. CDR1 is LNHNV, CDR2 YYDKDF, per germline (reference sequence). V lost 0 bases, J lost 9 bases, and 21 bases lay in between. The DNA for the CDR3 is TGTGCCACCAGCAGAGATCGAAAAAGCGGCCCACGGATTGAGCAGTTCTTC. Protein product: CATSRDRKSGPRIEQFF.

The rearrangement joins TRBV30 to TRBJ1-5, with a possible D match to TRBD1 (5 bases). This CDR3 spans 17 amino acids. V was cut by 1 base and J by 0 bases, with 16 bases left in between. The germline gives CDR1 GTSNPN, CDR2 SVGIG (reference sequence). Written as DNA, the CDR3 is TGTGCCTGGAGTGATGGGCAGGGAGGGATTAGCAATCAGCCCCAGCATTTT. Protein product: CAWSDGQGGISNQPQHF.

The J gene is TRBJ2-7, the V gene TRBV29-1; 10 nucleotides agree with TRBD1. CDR3 length equals 18 residues. CDR1 and CDR2 (germline): SQVTM, ANQGSEA. J was trimmed by 1 base and V by 5 bases; bases with no gene match: 17. The CDR3: CSVTAVPGQGMGSYEQYF. The DNA of the CDR3 is TGCAGCGTTACAGCTGTCCCGGGACAGGGGATGGGGTCCTACGAGCAGTACTTC.

Comment on this clone: One junction end does not reproduce the germline sequence, and a read error may be involved. This rearrangement joins TRBV10-3 to TRBJ1-1; D may be TRBD1 (5 bases). From germline, CDR1 is ENHRY and CDR2 SYGVKD. This CDR3 is 13 amino acids long. CDR3 nucleotides: TGTGCCATCACGAGAGGGGTGAACACTGAAGTTTTCTTT. It specifies CAITRGVNTEVFF.

This clone has just a few counts. The chain uses TRBV6-1 and TRBJ1-1, with D unresolved. The V gene's germline CDR1 is MNHNS and CDR2 SASEGT. CDR3 size: 13 residues. V lost 0 bases and J 5 bases, leaving 7 bases between the germline ends. The CDR3 DNA follows: TGTGCCAGCAGTGAAGCAAGGAGTACTGAAGCTTTCTTT. It yields the protein CASSEARSTEAFF.

The chain uses TRBV6-8 and TRBJ1-4, with D perhaps TRBD1 (5 bases). The CDR3 loop spans 17 amino acids. V was clipped by 0 bases and J by 8 bases, with 19 bases between them. Germline loops: CDR1 MNHGY, CDR2 SAAAGT. The CDR3 here is CASSYSRRVLGEEKLFF. DNA of the CDR3: TGTGCCAGCAGTTACTCTCGGCGAGTGTTGGGGGAAGAAAAACTGTTTTTT.

This chain uses TRBV11-3 with TRBJ1-1; tentative D call: TRBD1 (6 bases). CDR3 length equals 16 residues. Germline V gives CDR1 SGHNT, CDR2 YENEEA. V was pared by 5 bases and J by 1 base, with 17 bases between. As DNA, the CDR3 is TGTGCCAGCAGCCCACCATGGGACACGGAGAACACTGAAGCTTTCTTT. This sequence encodes CASSPPWDTENTEAFF.

By its share, this clone is large. This chain links TRBV6-8 with TRBJ2-7; perhaps TRBD2 as D (5 bases). Germline V gene lookup returns CDR1 MNHGY and CDR2 SAAAGT. This CDR3 spans 13 amino acids. Trimming shortened V by 10 bases and J by 4 bases, and 17 bases separated the two germline ends. Here the CDR3 reads CATRSGSGYEQYF. The CDR3 DNA reads as TGTGCCACTCGGTCTGGGTCGGGATACGAGCAGTACTTC.

This clone has only a few counts. Written as DNA, the CDR3 is TGTGCCAGCAGCTCCGAGACTAGCTCCACAGATACGCAGTATTTT. It is translated as CASSSETSSTDTQYF. The rearrangement joins TRBV11-3 to TRBJ2-3; 7 nucleotides match TRBD2. The trim removed 4 bases at V and 2 bases at J, leaving 6 bases unmatched. This CDR3 is 15 amino acids long. CDR1 SGHNT and CDR2 YENEEA come from the germline V gene.

This clone was observed a single time. The chain employs TRBV12-5 and TRBJ1-4, with 7 bases aligning to TRBD1. The CDR3 runs 13 residues. The germline V gene encodes CDR1 LGHNT and CDR2 FRNRAP. V lost 8 bases, J lost 1 base, and 1 base stayed unmatched. The CDR3 region has the DNA TGTGCTAGTAGACAGGGAACTAATGAAAAACTGTTTTTT. This translates into CASRQGTNEKLFF.

By share, this clone ranks as medium-sized (0.01 to 0.1%). V usage is TRBV7-2 and J usage is TRBJ1-2; 10 nucleotides match TRBD1. Germline assignment: CDR1 SGHTA and CDR2 FQGNSA. V shed 5 bases and J 6 bases; nucleotides not matched to a gene: 3. The CDR3 extends over 13 amino acids. The CDR3 loop reads CASSRDRGHGYTF. The CDR3 nucleotides are TGTGCCAGCAGCCGGGACAGGGGTCATGGCTACACCTTC.

Notes on this clone: The sample has other DNA sequences that encode this CDR3 too. This chain joins TRBV18 and TRBJ2-7; D uncertain. The CDR3 runs 13 residues. Per germline, CDR1 KGHSH and CDR2 LQKENI. Trimming took 1 base from V and 3 from J, leaving 7 bases between them. CDR3 in amino acids: CASSPRESYEQYF. The DNA of the CDR3 is TGTGCCAGCTCACCACGTGAGAGCTACGAGCAGTACTTC.

The chain joins TRBV14 to TRBJ2-2; D ambiguous. Germline CDR1 SGHDN, CDR2 FVKESK. This CDR3 has 16 residues. Trimming left V 0 bases short and J 6 bases short, with 14 bases between. CDR3 sequence: CASSQDFSPSAGELFF. DNA of the CDR3: TGTGCCAGCAGCCAAGATTTCAGTCCAAGCGCCGGGGAGCTGTTTTTT. Complete variable domain (other parts from reference TRBV14 and TRBJ2-2): EAGVTQFPSHSVIEKGQTVTLRCDPISGHDNLYWYRRVMGKEIKFLLHFVKESKQDESGMPNNRFLAERTGGTYSTLKVQPAELEDSGVYFCASSQDFSPSAGELFFGEGSRLTVL.

The chain recombines TRBV19 with TRBJ1-1; D gene unclear. The length of the CDR3 is 11 residues. The germline CDR1 and CDR2 sequences are LNHDA and SQIVND (reference sequence). V lost 7 bases to trimming and J lost 1 base, with 4 bases between them. The CDR3 is CASTGNTEAFF. The CDR3 DNA sequence: TGTGCCAGTACAGGGAACACTGAAGCTTTCTTT.

This clone was counted only a few times. CDR3 DNA: TGCGCCATTAAGTCAGGGGAAAATCAGCCCCAGCATTTT. It encodes CAIKSGENQPQHF. The rearrangement uses TRBV10-2 and TRBJ1-5; tentative D call: TRBD1 (6 bases). The CDR3 has 13 residues. Trimming left V 10 bases short and J 4 bases short, with 14 bases between. The germline V gene has CDR1 WSHSY and CDR2 SAAADI.

The sample holds a few counts of this clone. The gene calls are TRBV29-1 and TRBJ2-5; the D is unclear. Trimming removed 3 bases from V and 1 base from J, with 6 bases in between. From germline, CDR1 is SQVTM and CDR2 ANQGSEA. This CDR3 is built from 12 residues. CDR3 nucleotides: TGCAGCGTTGAGAGGATCCAAGAGACCCAGTACTTC. Translating gives CSVERIQETQYF.

The chain is built from TRBV6-8 and TRBJ2-2; 7 nucleotides agree with TRBD2. CDR1 is MNHGY and CDR2 is SAAAGT in the germline V gene. CDR3 size: 16 residues. Unmatched junction bases numbered 6, after V lost 5 bases and J lost 0 bases. In nucleotides, the CDR3 is TGTGCCAGCAGTACCAGCGGGGACCCGAACACCGGGGAGCTGTTTTTT. It codes for CASSTSGDPNTGELFF.

The V and J genes are TRBV11-3 and TRBJ2-5; 7 bases match TRBD2. CDR3 length equals 16 residues. Looked up from germline, CDR1 is SGHNT and CDR2 is YENEEA. V gave up 5 bases and J gave up 2 bases; unmatched junction bases: 11. The CDR3 nucleotides are TGTGCCAGCAGCGTCCGGGACTACCCAACTCAAGAGACCCAGTACTTC. This encodes CASSVRDYPTQETQYF.

V and J are TRBV12-5 and TRBJ1-1, with D unclear. This CDR3 has 13 residues. Germline values: CDR1 LGHNT, CDR2 FRNRAP. V lost 6 bases and J lost 4, with 12 bases in between. CDR3 sequence reads: CASGEGGGTEAFF. CDR3 in DNA: TGTGCTAGTGGAGAGGGTGGAGGCACTGAAGCTTTCTTT.

The CDR3 region is CASSRLTGPYEQYF. In DNA, the CDR3 is TGCGCCAGCAGCCGCTTGACAGGTCCATACGAGCAGTACTTC. V and J are TRBV4-1 and TRBJ2-7; tentative D call: TRBD1 (6 bases). Between the trimmed V and J ends, which lost 4 bases and 4 bases, there was a span of 14 bases. There are 14 residues in the CDR3. In germline, CDR1 is MGHRA, CDR2 YSYEKL.